These 18 T cell receptor beta chains share one sample of origin, sequenced in a study of blood T cells in healthy people across ages. Primers used in a second PCR of about 7 to 12 cycles were a sample-barcoded 5' primer and a J-beta primer mix. TCRdb re-analysed the 5' RACE reads in MiXCR, keeping a single row per CDR3 protein. The sample includes some 640,000 distinct CDR3 sequences, approximately 30% of them seen just once. The sample taken for sequencing was blood. The receptors derive from an elderly woman in good health.

The chain is built from TRBV19 and TRBJ2-7, with 8 bases matching TRBD1. This CDR3 has 15 amino acids. V lost 1 base to trimming and J lost 4 bases; unmatched junction nucleotides: 6. Germline lookup yields CDR1 LNHDA and CDR2 SQIVND (reference sequence). The CDR3 DNA follows: TGTGCCAGTAGTATAGCCCCAGGGGGCGAGTACGAGCAGTACTTC. Residues: CASSIAPGGEYEQYF.

V is TRBV5-1 and J is TRBJ1-2, with a possible D match to TRBD1 (5 bases). This CDR3 is 18 amino acids long. Trimming pared 3 bases from V and 2 bases from J, leaving 23 bases between. Per germline, CDR1 SGHRS and CDR2 YFSETQ. The CDR3 DNA reads TGCGCCAGCAGCTCCAGCCGACCGGGACTATCATCCAACTATGGCTACACCTTC. This gives the protein CASSSSRPGLSSNYGYTF.

The chain employs TRBV5-5 and TRBJ2-6; tentative D call: TRBD2 (6 bases). Trimming took 4 bases from V and 0 from J, leaving 23 bases between them. From germline, CDR1 is SGHKS and CDR2 YYEKEE (reference sequence). The CDR3 consists of 20 residues. The CDR3 bases are TGTGCCAGCAGCCGAACCGCCTTAGGAGGGGCAGCCTCTGGGGCCAACGTCCTGACTTTC. Translated, it gives CASSRTALGGAASGANVLTF.

This clonotype appeared many times. CDR3 DNA sequence: TGTGCCAGCAGCGTAGGGGCTGGAACCTACGAGCAGTACTTC. It codes for CASSVGAGTYEQYF. The chain joins TRBV9 to TRBJ2-7, with D unresolved. The germline gives CDR1 SGDLS, CDR2 YYNGEE. The CDR3 has 14 residues. V lost 0 bases to trimming and J lost 2 bases, with 9 bases between them.

This sequence joins TRBV5-4 and TRBJ1-2; 8 nucleotides match TRBD1. This CDR3 has 14 amino acids. The germline CDR1 and CDR2 sequences are SGHNT and YYREEE (reference sequence). The V and J ends lost 3 bases and 12 bases, in that order; junction bases with no gene match: 13. The CDR3 nucleotides read TGTGCCAGCAGCTACGACACAGGGGGAGTCGGCAACACCTTC. It encodes CASSYDTGGVGNTF.

In regard to this clonotype: A much larger clone lies one base from this, so it may be a read error. The chain employs TRBV2 and TRBJ1-6, with 7 bases lining up with TRBD1. The V and J ends lost 4 bases and 9 bases, in that order; junction bases with no gene match: 9. Per the germline V gene, CDR1 is SNHLY and CDR2 is FYNNEI. The length of the CDR3 is 15 residues. The CDR3 loop reads CASSAGDRGLSPLHF. CDR3 nucleotides: TGTGCCAGCAGTGCTGGGGACAGAGGCCTTTCACCCCTCCACTTT. The variable domain in full, completed from reference TRBV2 and TRBJ1-6, reads EPEVTQTPSHQVTQMGQEVILRCVPISNHLYFYWYRQILGQKVEFLVSFYNNEISEKSEIFDDQFSVERPDGSNFTLKIRSTKLEDSAMYFCASSAGDRGLSPLHFGNGTRLTVT.

The sample holds a few counts of this clonotype. The V gene is TRBV29-1, the J gene TRBJ1-4; D possibly corresponds to TRBD1 (5 bases). Trimming shortened V by 4 bases and J by 8 bases, and 14 bases separated the two germline ends. Germline CDR1 and CDR2: SQVTM and ANQGSEA. The CDR3 spans 13 residues. CDR3 nucleotide sequence: TGCAGCGTTGGGGGGGAATCGGGGGAAAAACTGTTTTTT. It encodes CSVGGESGEKLFF.

This chain connects TRBV3-1 to TRBJ1-5, with D maybe TRBD1 (5 bases). The CDR3 extends over 14 amino acids. Trimming cost V 4 bases and J 1 base, with 8 bases left between them. Germline loops: CDR1 LGHDT, CDR2 YNNKEL (reference sequence). CDR3: CASSPEGSNQPQHF. The CDR3 nucleotides are TGTGCCAGCAGCCCGGAGGGGAGCAATCAGCCCCAGCATTTT.

CDR3 in amino acids: CASTDRGQGETGSSPLHF. The CDR3 nucleotides read TGTGCCAGCACGGACCGGGGACAGGGGGAAACTGGTAGTTCACCCCTCCACTTT. V and J are TRBV19 and TRBJ1-6, with 11 bases fitting TRBD1. CDR1 and CDR2 (germline): LNHDA, SQIVND (reference sequence). With 9 bases clipped from V and 9 bases from J, the junction kept 19 bases outside the gene matches. This CDR3 region has 18 residues.

As to this clonotype: This may be a read error, as it is one base from a much larger clone. The chain couples TRBV5-1 to TRBJ2-5; the D gene is possibly TRBD2 (5 bases). The V gene lost 2 bases and the J gene lost 11 bases, with 10 bases spanning the gap. Germline CDR1 is SGHRS and CDR2 is YFSETQ. This CDR3 spans 11 amino acids. CDR3 nucleotide sequence: TGCGCCAGCAGCTTCCGAGCGGAGCAGTACTTC. This sequence encodes CASSFRAEQYF. The full variable domain, in which reference TRBV5-1 and TRBJ2-5 provide the parts outside the CDR3, is KAGVTQTPRYLIKTRGQQVTLSCSPISGHRSVSWYQQTPGQGLQFLFEYFSETQRNKGNFPGRFSGRQFSNSRSEMNVSTLELGDSALYLCASSFRAEQYFGPGTRLLVL.

This clonotype has a count of ten or more. The V and J genes are TRBV5-1 and TRBJ2-3; D is undetermined. This CDR3 has 13 residues. The V end lost 6 bases, the J end lost 2 bases, and 10 bases lay between the germline ends. CDR1 SGHRS and CDR2 YFSETQ come from the germline V gene. CDR3 amino acids: CASKAPFTDTQYF. The CDR3 nucleotides read TGCGCCAGCAAGGCACCTTTCACAGATACGCAGTATTTT.

The table lists this clonotype with many counts. The chain combines TRBV6-1 with TRBJ2-7, with a tentative D call TRBD2 (5 bases). The DNA end is a closer match to TRBJ2-5, so the J assignment may be wrong. Germline CDR1 is MNHNS and CDR2 is SASEGT. This CDR3 has 12 residues. The CDR3 DNA reads TGTGCCAGCAGGGACTTCGCGGGGACCCAGTACTTC. Residues: CASRDFAGTQYF.

Ten or more counts support this clonotype. The rearrangement links TRBV14 to TRBJ2-3, with a possible D match to TRBD2 (5 bases). With 2 bases removed from V and 4 bases from J, the gap between germline ends came to 16 bases. This CDR3 comprises 16 residues. The germline V gene has CDR1 SGHDN and CDR2 FVKESK. The CDR3 sequence: CASSQIGTGLPDTQYF. The DNA of the CDR3 is TGTGCCAGCAGCCAAATAGGAACCGGACTCCCAGATACGCAGTATTTT.

This clonotype was seen many times. The CDR3 reads CASNPSGAIYEQYF. For the CDR3, the DNA is TGTGCCAGCAATCCCAGCGGGGCCATCTACGAGCAGTACTTC. This chain joins TRBV6-2 or TRBV6-3 and TRBJ2-7; 7 bases align to TRBD2. With V trimmed by 7 bases and J by 3 bases, 9 bases remained unmatched. Germline V gene data show CDR1 as MNHEY and CDR2 as SVGEGT. CDR3 size: 14 residues.

The rearrangement links TRBV5-6 to TRBJ1-4; no firm D call. Trimming shortened V by 1 base and J by 3 bases, and 13 bases separated the two germline ends. CDR1 SGHDT and CDR2 YYEEEE come from the germline V gene. The CDR3 is made up of 16 amino acids. CDR3 in DNA: TGTGCCAGCAGCTTGAGTGCGCAGACCTCTAATGAAAAACTGTTTTTT. Translating gives CASSLSAQTSNEKLFF. Together with reference TRBV5-6 and TRBJ1-4, the CDR3 gives the full variable domain: DAGVTQSPTHLIKTRGQQVTLRCSPKSGHDTVSWYQQALGQGPQFIFQYYEEEERQRGNFPDRFSGHQFPNYSSELNVNALLLGDSALYLCASSLSAQTSNEKLFFGSGTQLSVL.

This clonotype was counted at least ten times. This chain joins TRBV6-5 and TRBJ1-2; D ambiguous. Germline assignment: CDR1 MNHEY and CDR2 SVGAGI. Trimming removed 5 bases at V and 3 bases at J, with 10 bases between. This CDR3 has 13 amino acids. The CDR3: CASSPADHYGYTF. The CDR3 DNA is TGTGCCAGCAGTCCCGCGGACCACTATGGCTACACCTTC.

This clonotype has a handful of counts. This could be a read error, since a much larger clone is one nucleotide away. The J gene is TRBJ2-5, the V gene TRBV6-5, with D unclear. The V gene lost 8 bases and the J gene lost 5 bases, with 9 bases spanning the gap. Germline assignment: CDR1 MNHEY and CDR2 SVGAGI. The CDR3 has 11 amino acids. The CDR3 protein is CASGVRETQYF. As DNA, the CDR3 is TGTGCCAGCGGTGTACGGGAGACCCAGTACTTC.

A word on this clonotype: Given a much more abundant clone one base away, this may be a read error. The chain uses TRBV7-6 and TRBJ2-4; D not resolved. The CDR3 is made up of 14 amino acids. Deletions cut 5 bases from V and 13 bases from J, with 21 bases between. Germline-derived CDR1 and CDR2 are SGHVS and FNYEAQ. The CDR3 reads CASSPSPGPSKQYF. CDR3 sequence (DNA): TGTGCCAGCAGCCCTTCACCCGGACCCTCGAAGCAGTACTTC.